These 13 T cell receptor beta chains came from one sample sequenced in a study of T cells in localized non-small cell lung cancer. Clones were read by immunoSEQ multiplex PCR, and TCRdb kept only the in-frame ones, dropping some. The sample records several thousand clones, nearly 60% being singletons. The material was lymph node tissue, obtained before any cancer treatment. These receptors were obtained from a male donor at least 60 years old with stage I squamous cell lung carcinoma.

CDR3 protein: CASSPGPLSGNTIYF. The DNA for the CDR3 is TGCGCCAGCAGCCCAGGGCCTCTCTCTGGAAACACCATATATTTT. The gene calls are TRBV5-1 and TRBJ1-3; D possibly corresponds to TRBD1 (5 bases). Germline CDR1 is SGHRS and CDR2 is YFSETQ. V was pared by 4 bases and J by 0 bases, with 11 bases between. This CDR3 comprises 15 residues.

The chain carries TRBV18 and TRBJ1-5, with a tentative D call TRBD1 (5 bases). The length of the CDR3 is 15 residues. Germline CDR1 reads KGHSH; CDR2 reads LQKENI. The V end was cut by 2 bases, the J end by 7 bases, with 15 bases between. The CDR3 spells CASSPSVGGGQPQHF. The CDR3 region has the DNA TGTGCCAGCTCACCATCAGTCGGGGGAGGGCAGCCCCAGCATTTT.

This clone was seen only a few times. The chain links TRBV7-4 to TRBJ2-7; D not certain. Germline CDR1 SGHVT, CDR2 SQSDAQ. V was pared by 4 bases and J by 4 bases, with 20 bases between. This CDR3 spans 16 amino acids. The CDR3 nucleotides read TGTGCCAGCAGCTCCCCATTAACGGCTAACTATTACGAGCAGTACTTC. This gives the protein CASSSPLTANYYEQYF.

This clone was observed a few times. The CDR3 nucleotides read TGTGCCACCAAGGACCCAGCACGGGACATTGGGGCCAACGTCCTGACTTTC. Protein sequence: CATKDPARDIGANVLTF. The V gene is TRBV12-2, the J gene TRBJ2-6; the table's D gene call, TRBD1, was not cross checked with the DNA. TRBV12-2 is shown as a pseudogene. There are 17 residues in the CDR3.

CDR3 sequence (DNA): TGCGCCAGCAGTCAAACCGTGGGGAGGCCTCCCGACCCTAGCAATCAGCCCCAGCATTTT. This codes for CASSQTVGRPPDPSNQPQHF. The chain carries TRBV23-1 and TRBJ1-5, with D unresolved. TRBV23-1 is an ORF, with its function uncertain. CDR3 length equals 20 residues. The germline V and J ends were trimmed by 2 bases and 0 bases, with 23 bases remaining between them.

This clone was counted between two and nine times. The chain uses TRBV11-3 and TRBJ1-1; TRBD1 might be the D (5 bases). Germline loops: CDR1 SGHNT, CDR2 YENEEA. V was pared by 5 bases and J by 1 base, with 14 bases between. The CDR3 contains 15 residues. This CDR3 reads CASSLGRDGNTEAFF. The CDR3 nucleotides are TGTGCCAGCAGCCTAGGGCGGGACGGGAACACTGAAGCTTTCTTT.

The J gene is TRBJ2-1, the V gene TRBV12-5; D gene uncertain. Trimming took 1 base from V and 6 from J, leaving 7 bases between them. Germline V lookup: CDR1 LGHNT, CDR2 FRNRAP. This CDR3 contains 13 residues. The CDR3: CASGLDSSNEQFF. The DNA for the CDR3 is TGTGCTAGTGGTTTGGACTCGAGCAATGAGCAGTTCTTC.

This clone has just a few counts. DNA of the CDR3: TGTGCCAGCCGAGGGCGGCAGAGCTCCTACGAGCAGTACTTC. Translating it yields CASRGRQSSYEQYF. The V gene is TRBV9, the J gene TRBJ2-7; possible D gene TRBD2, 5 bases. This CDR3 is built from 14 residues. Trimming took 7 bases from V and 0 from J, leaving 14 bases between them. Germline assignment: CDR1 SGDLS and CDR2 YYNGEE.

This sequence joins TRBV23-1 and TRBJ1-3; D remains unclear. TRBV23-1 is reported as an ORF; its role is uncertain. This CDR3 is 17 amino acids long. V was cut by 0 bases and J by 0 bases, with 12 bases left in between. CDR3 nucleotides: TGCGCCAGCAGTCAATCGTACATAACCGCCTCTGGAAACACCATATATTTT. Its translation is CASSQSYITASGNTIYF.

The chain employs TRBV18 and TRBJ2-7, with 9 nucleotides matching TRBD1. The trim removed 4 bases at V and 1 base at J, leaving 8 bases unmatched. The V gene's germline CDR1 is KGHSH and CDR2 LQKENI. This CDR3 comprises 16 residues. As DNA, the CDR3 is TGTGCCAGCTCACTCCTCCCGGGACAGGGTTCCTACGAGCAGTACTTC. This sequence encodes CASSLLPGQGSYEQYF.

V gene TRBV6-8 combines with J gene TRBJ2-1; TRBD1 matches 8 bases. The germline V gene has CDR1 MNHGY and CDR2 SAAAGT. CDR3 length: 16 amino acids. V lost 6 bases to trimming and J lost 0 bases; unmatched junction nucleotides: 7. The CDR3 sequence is CASRPSGTGSYNEQFF. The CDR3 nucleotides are TGTGCCAGCAGACCATCGGGGACAGGCTCCTACAATGAGCAGTTCTTC.

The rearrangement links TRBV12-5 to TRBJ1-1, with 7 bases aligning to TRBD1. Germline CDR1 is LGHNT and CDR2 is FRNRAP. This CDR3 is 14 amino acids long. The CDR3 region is CASINRGGNTEAFF. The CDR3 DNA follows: TGTGCCAGCATAAACAGGGGAGGGAACACTGAAGCTTTCTTT.

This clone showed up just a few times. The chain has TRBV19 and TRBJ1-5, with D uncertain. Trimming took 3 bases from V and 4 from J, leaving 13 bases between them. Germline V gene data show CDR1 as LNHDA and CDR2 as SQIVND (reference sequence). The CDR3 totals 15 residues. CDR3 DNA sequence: TGTGCCAGTAGTATTAGGGTGGGAGAAAATCAGCCCCAGCATTTT. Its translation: CASSIRVGENQPQHF. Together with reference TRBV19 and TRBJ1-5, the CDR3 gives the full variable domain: DGGITQSPKYLFRKEGQNVTLSCEQNLNHDAMYWYRQDPGQGLRLIYYSQIVNDFQKGDIAEGYSVSREKKESFPLTVTSAQKNPTAFYLCASSIRVGENQPQHFGDGTRLSIL.